These 24 T cell receptor beta chains came from one sample sequenced in a study of cytomegalovirus exposure and HLA in healthy donors. The PCR ran on 60 Vbeta and 13 Jbeta primers. The assay was immunoSEQ multiplex PCR, and TCRdb's table has in-frame clones only and misses some. There are around 53,000 clones in the sample; around 66% occur only once, and approximately 2.7% lies in the top ten. Sequenced sample: PBMCs. Source of these receptors: a man aged 18 to 29 in good health and CMV-seronegative.

V and J are TRBV5-6 and TRBJ1-1; the D is unclear. Between the trimmed V and J ends, which lost 5 bases and 2 bases, there was a span of 10 bases. The germline gives CDR1 SGHDT, CDR2 YYEEEE. This CDR3 has 13 residues. The CDR3 DNA reads TGTGCCAGCAGTAAAACACTAAACACTGAAGCTTTCTTT. Translated: CASSKTLNTEAFF.

This clone was detected only a few times. V and J are TRBV5-1 and TRBJ2-7; D is ambiguous. CDR1 and CDR2 (germline): SGHRS, YFSETQ. The CDR3 is made up of 13 amino acids. V lost 0 bases, J lost 7 bases, and 11 bases lay in between. The CDR3 DNA sequence: TGCGCCAGCAGCTTGGGCGGTAATCGGGAGCAGTACTTC. Its protein product is CASSLGGNREQYF.

The chain employs TRBV4-3 and TRBJ2-1, with 9 bases lining up with TRBD2. Looked up from germline, CDR1 is LGHNA and CDR2 is YSLEER. This CDR3 contains 16 residues. J was trimmed by 7 bases and V by 1 base; bases with no gene match: 8. The CDR3 DNA reads TGCGCCAGCAGCCAAGTTAGGCCTAGCGGGATGAATGAGCAGTTCTTC. It yields the protein CASSQVRPSGMNEQFF.

The V call is TRBV29-1, the J call TRBJ2-3; D remains ambiguous. The CDR3 has 12 amino acids. Deletions cut 4 bases from V and 4 bases from J, with 9 bases between. Per the germline V gene, CDR1 is SQVTM and CDR2 is ANQGSEA. CDR3 sequence (DNA): TGCAGCGTTGGGCCCCCCGCAGATACGCAGTATTTT. It is translated as CSVGPPADTQYF.

In DNA form, the CDR3 reads TGTGCCATCAGTGATTGGGACAGGGGGTACAATGAGCAGTTCTTC. It yields the protein CAISDWDRGYNEQFF. The chain links TRBV10-3 to TRBJ2-1; 11 positions match TRBD1. Germline trimming cut 3 bases from V and 4 bases from J; bases unmatched to any gene: 2. This CDR3 comprises 15 residues. CDR1 and CDR2 (germline): ENHRY, SYGVKD.

This clone showed up just a few times. The chain combines TRBV30 with TRBJ1-1; D is unresolved. With 2 bases removed from V and 7 bases from J, the gap between germline ends came to 5 bases. The CDR3 covers 10 residues. Germline CDR1 reads GTSNPN; CDR2 reads SVGIG (reference sequence). As DNA, the CDR3 is TGTGCCTGGAGTCAGGATGAAGCTTTCTTT. It yields the protein CAWSQDEAFF. The entire variable domain, with the rest obtained from reference TRBV30 and TRBJ1-1, is as follows: SQTIHQWPATLVQPVGSPLSLECTVEGTSNPNLYWYRQAAGRGLQLLFYSVGIGQISSEVPQNLSASRPQDRQFILSSKKLLLSDSGFYLCAWSQDEAFFGQGTRLTVV.

This clone occurred a few times. This chain connects TRBV5-1 to TRBJ2-1, with a possible D match to TRBD2 (6 bases). V dropped 6 bases and J dropped 9 bases, with 13 bases sitting between them. CDR3 length: 12 residues. CDR1 is SGHRS, CDR2 YFSETQ, per germline. The CDR3 sequence: CASIAGWGEQFF. The CDR3 DNA reads as TGCGCCAGCATTGCGGGATGGGGTGAGCAGTTCTTC.

This clone was detected once. J is TRBJ2-2 and V is TRBV6-4; D gene unclear. There are 14 residues in the CDR3. Germline loops: CDR1 MRHNA, CDR2 SNTAGT. V shed 7 bases and J shed 3 bases, with 12 bases lying between them. This chain's CDR3 is CASKTEPYTGELFF. DNA of the CDR3: TGTGCCAGCAAAACAGAACCTTACACCGGGGAGCTGTTTTTT.

J is TRBJ2-3 and V is TRBV29-1, with unresolved D. With 1 base removed from V and 0 bases from J, the gap between germline ends came to 8 bases. Germline loops: CDR1 SQVTM, CDR2 ANQGSEA. This CDR3 comprises 14 residues. The DNA of the CDR3 is TGCAGCGTTGAAGGTAATCCTAGCACAGATACGCAGTATTTT. It translates to CSVEGNPSTDTQYF.

J is TRBJ1-2 and V is TRBV7-8; 7 positions match TRBD1. This CDR3 spans 17 amino acids. Germline assignment: CDR1 SGHVS and CDR2 FQNEAQ. V was clipped by 6 bases and J by 1 base; unmatched bases: 14. The CDR3 sequence: CASRGGTAGASNYGYTF. In DNA form, the CDR3 reads TGTGCCAGCAGGGGTGGGACAGCCGGGGCCAGTAACTATGGCTACACCTTC.

This clone was seen a handful of times. The chain is built from TRBV5-6 and TRBJ1-2; TRBD1 aligns across 8 bases. From germline, CDR1 is SGHDT and CDR2 YYEEEE. The length of the CDR3 is 16 residues. After removal of 4 bases from V and 4 bases from J, the junction contained 12 bases not matched to a gene. In nucleotides, the CDR3 is TGTGCCAGCAGCCCTATTTCCGGGACAGGTCCCTATGGCTACACCTTC. Encoded protein: CASSPISGTGPYGYTF.

The rearrangement joins TRBV28 to TRBJ2-3; D uncertain. CDR3 size: 14 residues. Trimming took off 6 bases at V and 0 bases at J, with 10 bases between the two ends. CDR1 MDHEN and CDR2 SYDVKM come from the germline V gene. The CDR3 DNA follows: TGTGCCAGCAGGATCGGCGGTAGCACAGATACGCAGTATTTT. Its protein product is CASRIGGSTDTQYF.

V and J are TRBV15 and TRBJ1-1, with D unclear. The germline CDR1 and CDR2 sequences are LNHNV and YYDKDF (reference sequence). V dropped 1 base and J dropped 4 bases, with 13 bases sitting between them. The CDR3 totals 15 residues. CDR3 bases: TGTGCCACCAGCAGAGTTGCCTTTGCGGGCACTGAAGCTTTCTTT. Amino acids: CATSRVAFAGTEAFF.

The rearrangement uses TRBV6-5 and TRBJ2-5; no definite D call. V was clipped by 2 bases and J by 7 bases, with 11 bases between them. Per the germline V gene, CDR1 is MNHEY and CDR2 is SVGAGI. The CDR3 runs to 13 residues. The CDR3 loop reads CASSYREYGTQYF. Written as DNA, the CDR3 is TGTGCCAGCAGTTACAGAGAATACGGGACCCAGTACTTC.

This rearrangement joins TRBV6-5 to TRBJ1-5; 7 nucleotides match TRBD1. CDR3 length: 13 residues. Trimming removed 5 bases from V and 7 bases from J; junction bases left unmatched: 5. The V gene's germline CDR1 is MNHEY and CDR2 SVGAGI. The chain's CDR3 is CASSRGRGQPQHF. CDR3 nucleotide sequence: TGTGCCAGCAGTAGGGGGCGCGGGCAGCCCCAGCATTTT.

The gene calls are TRBV4-1 and TRBJ2-1; 9 bases map to TRBD2. Germline V gives CDR1 MGHRA, CDR2 YSYEKL. The V gene end was trimmed by 3 bases and the J gene end by 5 bases; junction bases not matched to a gene: 8. The CDR3 spans 16 residues. CDR3 protein: CASSQLSIAGDNEQFF. DNA for the CDR3: TGCGCCAGCAGCCAGCTCTCAATAGCGGGGGACAATGAGCAGTTCTTC.

This clone was picked up a small number of times. The gene calls are TRBV2 and TRBJ1-2, with D hard to call. The CDR3 is 12 amino acids. CDR1 is SNHLY and CDR2 is FYNNEI in the germline V gene. Trimming took off 1 base at V and 3 bases at J, with 3 bases between the two ends. The CDR3 nucleotides are TGTGCCAGCAGTGAAGGCGACTATGGCTACACCTTC. Its translation is CASSEGDYGYTF.

This chain joins TRBV2 and TRBJ2-5, with D perhaps matching TRBD2 (5 bases). CDR1 SNHLY and CDR2 FYNNEI come from the germline V gene. The CDR3 loop spans 15 amino acids. The V end was cut by 6 bases, the J end by 1 base, with 15 bases between. CDR3 protein: CASRKSVGSQETQYF. In DNA, the CDR3 is TGTGCCAGCAGAAAAAGCGTGGGGAGCCAAGAGACCCAGTACTTC.

This clone has just a few counts. The chain links TRBV5-1 to TRBJ2-7, with TRBD1 matching 9 bases. From germline, CDR1 is SGHRS and CDR2 YFSETQ. Trimming cost V 8 bases and J 3 bases; bases outside gene matches: 9. The CDR3 is 14 residues long. The CDR3 DNA reads TGCGCCAGTTCGCCGGGACAGGGACTCTACGAGCAGTACTTC. Its translation: CASSPGQGLYEQYF. The whole variable domain, filled in from reference TRBV5-1 and TRBJ2-7, reads KAGVTQTPRYLIKTRGQQVTLSCSPISGHRSVSWYQQTPGQGLQFLFEYFSETQRNKGNFPGRFSGRQFSNSRSEMNVSTLELGDSALYLCASSPGQGLYEQYFGPGTRLTVT.

The chain joins TRBV29-1 to TRBJ1-2; 7 bases line up with TRBD1. This CDR3 has 13 residues. Germline V gene data show CDR1 as SQVTM and CDR2 as ANQGSEA. V shed 3 bases, J shed 6 bases, and the junction held 7 bases outside the gene matches. In nucleotides, the CDR3 is TGCAGCGTTGATCTACCGACAGGGCATGGCTACACCTTC. Its translation is CSVDLPTGHGYTF. The variable domain in full, completed from reference TRBV29-1 and TRBJ1-2, reads SAVISQKPSRDICQRGTSLTIQCQVDSQVTMMFWYRQQPGQSLTLIATANQGSEATYESGFVIDKFPISRPNLTFSTLTVSNMSPEDSSIYLCSVDLPTGHGYTFGSGTRLTVV.

The V gene is TRBV7-8, the J gene TRBJ2-7; 14 nucleotides agree with TRBD2. This CDR3 is 22 amino acids long. The germline CDR1 and CDR2 sequences are SGHVS and FQNEAQ. V lost 2 bases, J lost 0 bases, and 18 bases stayed unmatched. Here the CDR3 DNA reads TGTGCCAGCAGCTTATCGACCGGGACTAGCGGGAGAATTGGAGCCTCCTCCTACGAGCAGTACTTC. It encodes CASSLSTGTSGRIGASSYEQYF.

The rearrangement joins TRBV7-9 to TRBJ2-7; TRBD2 matches 7 bases. V lost 3 bases to trimming and J lost 4 bases; unmatched junction nucleotides: 6. The length of the CDR3 is 14 residues. Germline CDR1 and CDR2: SEHNR and FQNEAQ (reference sequence). The CDR3 DNA is TGTGCCAGCAGCTTGAGGGAGGGAATATACGAGCAGTACTTC. Its protein is CASSLREGIYEQYF.

The CDR3 nucleotides read TGTGCCAGCGGAGGGAGAAATACGCAGTATTTT. Translating it yields CASGGRNTQYF. This chain links TRBV6-5 with TRBJ2-3; TRBD2 might be the D (6 bases). CDR1 MNHEY and CDR2 SVGAGI come from the germline V gene. CDR3 length equals 11 residues. Deletions cut 8 bases from V and 7 bases from J, with 10 bases between.

This clone was recorded once. The genes are TRBV5-1 and TRBJ2-5; TRBD1 matches at 9 bases. The CDR3 consists of 16 residues. V shed 1 base, J shed 4 bases, and the junction held 8 bases outside the gene matches. The V gene's germline CDR1 is SGHRS and CDR2 YFSETQ. CDR3 sequence reads: CASSLNGQGTGETQYF. The CDR3, as DNA: TGCGCCAGCAGCTTGAACGGACAGGGGACTGGAGAGACCCAGTACTTC.